This TCR beta chain is drawn from a study of T cell clonality in common variable immunodeficiency (dated by TCRdb to between 2015 and 2017). Equivalent amounts of genomic DNA from CVID and control samples were used as sequencing input. For every sample, a 60 bp segment covering the rearranged TCRbeta CDR3 region was amplified and then sequenced. TCRbeta amplification used the immunoSEQ assay, a bias-corrected multiplex PCR with high-throughput sequencing. The authors' analysis ran thus. Every unique nucleotide sequence counted as a clone and was annotated with V, D and J genes, copy number and frequency. Sequences were labeled productive if in frame, and non-productive if out of frame or containing stop codons. As previously described, clonality was computed from Shannon's entropy. Mean CDR3 Kyte-Doolittle hydropathy was derived from the predicted amino acid sequences of productive clones. The R hclust function was used to hierarchically cluster scaled V gene usage with Manhattan distance and complete linkage. Sharing of clones by CDR3 amino acid sequence was evaluated by resampling 12 repertoires per group over 100 rounds. Repertoires were searched for roughly 70 published EBV-specific and about 250 published CMV-specific TCRbeta sequences. Two CVID samples yielding fewer than 10,000 sequences were excluded from analysis, leaving approximately 40 CVID repertoires. Held by TCRdb, this immuneACCESS table contains in-frame sequences only and omits some clones. Under half of the omission traces to an unresolved V gene where checked; the cause of the rest is unknown. V, J and clone size reflect that table, while D and trimming were determined from the DNA. This sample holds around 21,000 clones in total, without any singletons. The ten largest clones capture less than 8% of the sample.

This clone was counted at least ten times. Its antigen is unknown. The missing CDR3 end, 3 residues past where the read stops, is filled in from the germline J gene. CVID was diagnosed by standard criteria: serum IgG, IgA and/or IgM reduced below normal range, plus specific antibody deficiency. A total of 44 subjects (around 15 female and 29 male; age range roughly 9 to 65 years, mean age roughly 38) were included in the CVID group. Most CVID patients and most healthy controls were of Caucasian heritage. All CVID subjects had received replacement immunoglobulin therapy for at least one year at the time of study participation. At the time of blood collection, no CVID subject was ill or was being treated with immunomodulatory or immunosuppressive medication. Heparinized peripheral whole blood samples of about 5 to 8.5 ml were collected from each donor. Genomic DNA from adults with common variable immune deficiency (CVID) and from healthy adult controls was used for sequencing of TCRbeta CDR3 repertoires. Diluted blood was subjected to density centrifugation over Hypaque 1077 or Ficoll-Paque for isolation of peripheral blood mononuclear cells. Genomic DNA was obtained from unsorted mononuclear cells using either Qiagen column purification or a centrifugation-based method.

The paper as a whole reports these results and caveats: Compared with healthy controls, CVID subjects showed increased TCRbeta clonality (t-test p = 0.018), a feature most characteristic of about a third of subjects. The authors noted that sequencing repertoires of T cell subpopulations would be needed to clarify what caused the increased clonality in CVID. CVID TCRbeta sequences reportedly showed fewer deletions and N-nucleotide insertions and lacked highly modified clones with 13 or more V deletions. Fewer TCRbeta clones were shared among CVID subjects than among healthy controls (p < 0.0001). Even though DNA input was equal, the average per sample came to 80,000 to 100,000 unique sequences for controls compared with around 32,000 for CVID samples. Differences among patients in the CVID cohort limited the correlations between repertoire features and clinical complications.

At the junction V is shortened by 6 bases and J by 5 bases, with 23 bases in between. CDR3 length: 16 amino acids, cysteine to phenylalanine. The DNA shown is the part of the CDR3 that was read: 39 bases, in frame from base 1. CDR1 and CDR2 are read off the germline V gene as KGHSH and LQKENI. The rearrangement joined TRBV18 to TRBJ2-7; possibly the D gene is TRBD1, per 5 matching bases. Sequences were obtained from peripheral blood mononuclear cells. The sequence was collected from a human donor with common variable immunodeficiency. The CDR3 amino acid sequence is: CASSRNLQANTDEQYF. The DNA read from the CDR3 is TGTGCCAGCTCGCGCAATCTACAGGCAAACACGGACGAG.